The T cell receptor beta chain under discussion was sequenced for a study of PD-L1 blockade in urothelial cancer. TCRdb keeps only in-frame clones here, not all; method: immunoSEQ multiplex PCR. This table holds about 37,000 clones, 82% found once. V lost 1 base and J lost 11, with 9 bases in between. Germline V gives CDR1 SEHNR, CDR2 FQNEAQ (reference sequence). The CDR3 has 13 residues. This clone was seen ten or more times. The rearrangement uses TRBV7-9 and TRBJ1-6, with a tentative D call TRBD1 (6 bases). The specimen was PBMCs, collected around atezolizumab (anti-PD-L1) treatment. This clonotype originated in a man aged 55 to 70 with urothelial cancer. CDR3 sequence: CASSLDRDAPLHF. The CDR3 DNA reads as TGTGCCAGCAGCTTAGACAGGGACGCACCCCTCCACTTT.